This T cell receptor beta chain was sequenced in a study of beta chain features in type 1 diabetes. Sampling consisted of one heparinised blood draw per donor, averaging approximately 100 mL. Trimming pared 6 bases from V and 14 bases from J, leaving 20 bases between. The CDR3 spans 14 residues. Germline CDR1 reads MNHEY; CDR2 reads SVGAGI. In this sample, this clone turned up a few times. Reverse transcribing all isolated RNA meant expressed TCRB transcripts were sequenced. The data were produced by immunoSEQ multiplex PCR, yet TCRdb's version contains in-frame clones alone and is incomplete. Of 390,000 or so clones in the sample, about 14% were seen once.

The specimen sequenced was naive CD4+ T cells from blood. The chain carries TRBV6-5 and TRBJ1-6; D might be TRBD1 (6 bases). This TCR was sampled from a man aged 30 to 39 in good health. CDR3 bases: TGTGCCAGCAGCCACACCAGGAACAGGGTGGCCCTCCACTTT. It translates to CASSHTRNRVALHF.